This T cell receptor beta chain was identified in a study of T cells in Graves' hyperthyroidism and ophthalmopathy. RNA transcripts provided the source from which TCR beta CDR3 regions were amplified. The HTBI primer set was used in a first-round RT-PCR of the TCR CDR3. TCRdb re-analysed the multiplex PCR reads in MiXCR, keeping a single row per CDR3 protein. The table has 550,000 to 650,000 distinct CDR3 sequences, roughly 15% seen once. The length of the CDR3 is 15 residues. Between the trimmed V and J ends, which lost 4 bases and 3 bases, there was a span of 16 bases. CDR1 and CDR2 from the germline V gene are MDHEN and SYDVKM. This clonotype was counted ten times or more. Its antigen is undetermined. Regarding the study as a whole: It was a median about seven months before onset that the model predicted ophthalmopathy.

The chain links TRBV28 to TRBJ2-7; D gene unclear. Sequencing was performed on blood. The TCR originated in a woman in her thirties or forties with Graves' hyperthyroidism. The CDR3 nucleotides are TGTGCCAGCAGTTGTCCGTCAAAAGGAGTCTACGAGCAGTACTTC. It yields the protein CASSCPSKGVYEQYF.